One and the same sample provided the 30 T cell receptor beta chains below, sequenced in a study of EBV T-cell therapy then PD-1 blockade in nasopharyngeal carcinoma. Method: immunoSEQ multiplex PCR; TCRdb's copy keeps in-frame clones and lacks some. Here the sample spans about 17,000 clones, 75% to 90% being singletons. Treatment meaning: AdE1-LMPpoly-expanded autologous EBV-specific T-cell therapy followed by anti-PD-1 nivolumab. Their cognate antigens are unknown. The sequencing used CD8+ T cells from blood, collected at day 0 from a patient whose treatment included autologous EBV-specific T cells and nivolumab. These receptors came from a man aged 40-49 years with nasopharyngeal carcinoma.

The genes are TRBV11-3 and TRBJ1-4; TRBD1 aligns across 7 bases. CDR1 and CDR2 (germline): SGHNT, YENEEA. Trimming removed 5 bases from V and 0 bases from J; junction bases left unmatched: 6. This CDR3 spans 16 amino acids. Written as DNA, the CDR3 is TGTGCCAGCAGCCTCCCACAGGGGACAACTAATGAAAAACTGTTTTTT. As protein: CASSLPQGTTNEKLFF.

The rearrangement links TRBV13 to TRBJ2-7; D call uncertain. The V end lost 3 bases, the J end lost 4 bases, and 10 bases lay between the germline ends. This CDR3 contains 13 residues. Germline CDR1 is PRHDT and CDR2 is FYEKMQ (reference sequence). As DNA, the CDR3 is TGTGCCAGCAGCTTTAACTTGGATTACGAGCAGTACTTC. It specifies CASSFNLDYEQYF.

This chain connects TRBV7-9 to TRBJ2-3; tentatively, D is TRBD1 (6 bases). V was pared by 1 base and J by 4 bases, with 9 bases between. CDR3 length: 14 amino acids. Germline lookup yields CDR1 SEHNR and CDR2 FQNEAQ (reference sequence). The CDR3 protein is CASSLVHRADTQYF. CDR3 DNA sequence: TGTGCCAGCAGCTTAGTTCACAGGGCAGATACGCAGTATTTT.

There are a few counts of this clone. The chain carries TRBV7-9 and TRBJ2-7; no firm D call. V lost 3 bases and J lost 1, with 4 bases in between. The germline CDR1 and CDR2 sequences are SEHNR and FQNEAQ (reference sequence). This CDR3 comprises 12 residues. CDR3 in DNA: TGTGCCAGCAGCTTTACGTCCTACGAGCAGTACTTC. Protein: CASSFTSYEQYF.

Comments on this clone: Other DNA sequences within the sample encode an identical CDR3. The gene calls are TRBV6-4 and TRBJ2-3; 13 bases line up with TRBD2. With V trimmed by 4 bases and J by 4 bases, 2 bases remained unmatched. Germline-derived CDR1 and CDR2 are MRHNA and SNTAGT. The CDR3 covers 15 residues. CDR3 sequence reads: CASSGTSGGADTQYF. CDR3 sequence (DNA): TGTGCCAGCAGTGGCACTAGCGGGGGGGCAGATACGCAGTATTTT.

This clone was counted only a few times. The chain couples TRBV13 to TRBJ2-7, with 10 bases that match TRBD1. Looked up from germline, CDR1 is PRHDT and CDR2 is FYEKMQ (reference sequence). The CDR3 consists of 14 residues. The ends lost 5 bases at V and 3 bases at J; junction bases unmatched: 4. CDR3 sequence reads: CASSARTGGYEQYF. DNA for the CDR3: TGTGCCAGCAGCGCCAGGACAGGGGGCTACGAGCAGTACTTC.

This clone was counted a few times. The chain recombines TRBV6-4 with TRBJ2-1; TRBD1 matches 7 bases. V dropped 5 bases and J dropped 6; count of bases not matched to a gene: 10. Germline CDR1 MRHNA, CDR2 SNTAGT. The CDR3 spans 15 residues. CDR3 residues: CASSPGQSGGNEQFF. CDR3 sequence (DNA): TGTGCCAGCAGTCCAGGGCAGTCAGGGGGCAATGAGCAGTTCTTC.

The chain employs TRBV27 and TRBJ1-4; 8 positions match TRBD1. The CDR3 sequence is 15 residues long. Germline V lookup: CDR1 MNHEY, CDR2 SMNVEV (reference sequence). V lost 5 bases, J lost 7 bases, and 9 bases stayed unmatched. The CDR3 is CASSHQTGVVEKLFF. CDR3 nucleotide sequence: TGTGCCAGCAGTCACCAGACAGGGGTAGTTGAAAAACTGTTTTTT. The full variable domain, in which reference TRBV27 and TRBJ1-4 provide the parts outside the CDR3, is EAQVTQNPRYLITVTGKKLTVTCSQNMNHEYMSWYRQDPGLGLRQIYYSMNVEVTDKGDVPEGYKVSRKEKRNFPLILESPSPNQTSLYFCASSHQTGVVEKLFFGSGTQLSVL.

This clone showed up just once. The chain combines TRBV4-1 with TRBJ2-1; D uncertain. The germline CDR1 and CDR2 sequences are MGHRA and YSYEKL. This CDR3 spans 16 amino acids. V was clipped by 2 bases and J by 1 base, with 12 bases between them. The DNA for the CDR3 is TGCGCCAGCAGCCAATACTCTTCGCGTTCCTACAATGAGCAGTTCTTC. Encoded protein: CASSQYSSRSYNEQFF.

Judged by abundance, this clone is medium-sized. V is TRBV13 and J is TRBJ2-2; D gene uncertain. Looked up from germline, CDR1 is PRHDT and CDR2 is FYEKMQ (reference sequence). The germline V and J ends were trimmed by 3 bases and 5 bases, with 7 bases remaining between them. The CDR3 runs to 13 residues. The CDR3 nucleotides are TGTGCCAGCAGCTTGTGTTGTACCGGGGAGCTGTTTTTT. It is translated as CASSLCCTGELFF.

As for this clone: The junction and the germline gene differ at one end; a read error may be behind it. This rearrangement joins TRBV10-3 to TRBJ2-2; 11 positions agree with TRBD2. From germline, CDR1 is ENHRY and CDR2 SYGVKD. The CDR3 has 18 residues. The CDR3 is CVISESPTSGVSTGELFF. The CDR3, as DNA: TGTGTCATCAGTGAGTCCCCGACTAGCGGGGTATCCACCGGGGAGCTGTTTTTT.

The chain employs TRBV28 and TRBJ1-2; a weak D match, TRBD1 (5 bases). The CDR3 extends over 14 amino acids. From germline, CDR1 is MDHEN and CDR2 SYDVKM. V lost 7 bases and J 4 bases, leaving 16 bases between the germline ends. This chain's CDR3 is CASNLRGPVYGYTF. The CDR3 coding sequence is TGTGCCAGCAACCTAAGGGGTCCCGTCTATGGCTACACCTTC.

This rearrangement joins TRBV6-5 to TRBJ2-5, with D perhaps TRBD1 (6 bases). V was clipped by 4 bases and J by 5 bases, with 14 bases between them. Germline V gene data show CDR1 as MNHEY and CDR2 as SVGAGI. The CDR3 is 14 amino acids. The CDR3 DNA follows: TGTGCCAGCAGTTTGGGGGCAGGGGTCGAGACCCAGTACTTC. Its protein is CASSLGAGVETQYF.

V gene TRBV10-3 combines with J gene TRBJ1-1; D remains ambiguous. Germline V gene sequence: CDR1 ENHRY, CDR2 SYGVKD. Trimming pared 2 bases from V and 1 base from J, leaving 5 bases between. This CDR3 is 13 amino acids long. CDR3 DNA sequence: TGTGCCATCAGTGAGGCCCCGAACACTGAAGCTTTCTTT. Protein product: CAISEAPNTEAFF.

The CDR3 region is CASSLMASVPTDTQYF. CDR3 in DNA: TGTGCCAGCAGCTTAATGGCTAGCGTCCCCACAGATACGCAGTATTTT. This chain uses TRBV7-3 with TRBJ2-3; possible D gene TRBD2, 6 bases. This CDR3 contains 16 residues. Germline CDR1 SGHTA, CDR2 FQGTGA. Trimming pared 1 base from V and 2 bases from J, leaving 13 bases between.

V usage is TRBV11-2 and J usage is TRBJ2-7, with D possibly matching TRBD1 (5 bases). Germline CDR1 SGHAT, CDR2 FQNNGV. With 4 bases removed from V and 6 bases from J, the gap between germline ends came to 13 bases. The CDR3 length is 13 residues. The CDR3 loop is CASSYEGVSEQYF. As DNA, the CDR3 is TGTGCCAGCAGCTACGAAGGGGTGTCCGAGCAGTACTTC.

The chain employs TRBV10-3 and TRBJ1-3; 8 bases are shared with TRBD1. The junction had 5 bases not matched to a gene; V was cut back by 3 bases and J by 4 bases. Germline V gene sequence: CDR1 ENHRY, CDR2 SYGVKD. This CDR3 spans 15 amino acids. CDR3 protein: CAISDTGGTGNTIYF. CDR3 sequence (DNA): TGTGCCATCAGTGACACAGGGGGAACCGGAAACACCATATATTTT.

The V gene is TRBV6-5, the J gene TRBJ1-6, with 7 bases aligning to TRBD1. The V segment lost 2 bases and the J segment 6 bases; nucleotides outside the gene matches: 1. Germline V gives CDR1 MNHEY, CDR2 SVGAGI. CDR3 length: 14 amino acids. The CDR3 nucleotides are TGTGCCAGCAGTTACGGGACAGCTAATTCACCCCTCCACTTT. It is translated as CASSYGTANSPLHF.

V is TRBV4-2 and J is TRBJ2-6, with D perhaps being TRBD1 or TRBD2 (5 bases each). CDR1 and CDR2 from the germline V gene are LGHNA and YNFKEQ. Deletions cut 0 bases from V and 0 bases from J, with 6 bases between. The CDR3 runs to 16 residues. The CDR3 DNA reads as TGTGCCAGCAGCCAAGAGGGGACCTCTGGGGCCAACGTCCTGACTTTC. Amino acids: CASSQEGTSGANVLTF.

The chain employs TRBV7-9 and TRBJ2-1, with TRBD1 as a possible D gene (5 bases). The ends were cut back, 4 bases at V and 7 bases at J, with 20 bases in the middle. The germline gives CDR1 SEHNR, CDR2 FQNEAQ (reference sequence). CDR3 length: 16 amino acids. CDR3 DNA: TGTGCCAGCAGCTGCGCCCTTGGGGCTTGGGCGAATGAGCAGTTCTTC. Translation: CASSCALGAWANEQFF.

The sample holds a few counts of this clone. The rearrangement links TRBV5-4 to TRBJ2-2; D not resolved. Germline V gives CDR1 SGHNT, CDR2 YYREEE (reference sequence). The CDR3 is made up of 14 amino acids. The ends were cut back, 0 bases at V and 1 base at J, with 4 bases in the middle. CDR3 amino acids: CASSLDRNTGELFF. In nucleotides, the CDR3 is TGTGCCAGCAGCTTGGACCGGAACACCGGGGAGCTGTTTTTT.

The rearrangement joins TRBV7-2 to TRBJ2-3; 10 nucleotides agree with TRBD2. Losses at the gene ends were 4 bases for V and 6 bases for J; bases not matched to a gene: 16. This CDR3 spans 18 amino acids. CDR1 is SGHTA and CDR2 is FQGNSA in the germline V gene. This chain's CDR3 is CASSSPRLAGGLQDTQYF. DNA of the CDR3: TGTGCCAGCAGCTCCCCGCGATTAGCGGGGGGCCTACAGGATACGCAGTATTTT. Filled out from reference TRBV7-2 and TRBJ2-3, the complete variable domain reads GAGVSQSPSNKVTEKGKDVELRCDPISGHTALYWYRQSLGQGLEFLIYFQGNSAPDKSGLPSDRFSAERTGGSVSTLTIQRTQQEDSAVYLCASSSPRLAGGLQDTQYFGPGTRLTVL.

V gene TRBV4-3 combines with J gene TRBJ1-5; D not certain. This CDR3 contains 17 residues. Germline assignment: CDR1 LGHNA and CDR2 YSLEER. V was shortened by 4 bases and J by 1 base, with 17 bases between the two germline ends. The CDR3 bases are TGCGCCAGCAGCCCACAAATAACGAGGATAAGCAATCAGCCCCAGCATTTT. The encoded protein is CASSPQITRISNQPQHF.

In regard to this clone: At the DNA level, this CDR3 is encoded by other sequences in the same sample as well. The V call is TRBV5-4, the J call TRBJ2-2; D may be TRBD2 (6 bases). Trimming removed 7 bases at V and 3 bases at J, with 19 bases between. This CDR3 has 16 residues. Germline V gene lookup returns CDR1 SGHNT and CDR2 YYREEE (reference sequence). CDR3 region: CASEQRGGRDTGELFF. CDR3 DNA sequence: TGTGCCAGCGAACAGAGAGGAGGGCGGGACACCGGGGAGCTGTTTTTT.

This CDR3 reads CASSAGGMAEAFF. DNA of the CDR3: TGTGCCAGCAGCGCCGGGGGAATGGCTGAAGCTTTCTTT. The rearrangement joins TRBV7-2 to TRBJ1-1; perhaps TRBD1 as D (5 bases). The CDR3 runs to 13 residues. Trimming cost V 5 bases and J 6 bases, with 13 bases left between them. Germline CDR1 SGHTA, CDR2 FQGNSA.

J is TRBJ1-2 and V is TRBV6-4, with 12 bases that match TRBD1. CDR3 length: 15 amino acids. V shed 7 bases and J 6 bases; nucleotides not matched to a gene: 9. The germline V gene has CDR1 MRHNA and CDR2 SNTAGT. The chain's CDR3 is CASTSGTGGADGYTF. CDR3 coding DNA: TGTGCCAGCACGTCCGGGACAGGGGGCGCGGATGGCTACACCTTC.

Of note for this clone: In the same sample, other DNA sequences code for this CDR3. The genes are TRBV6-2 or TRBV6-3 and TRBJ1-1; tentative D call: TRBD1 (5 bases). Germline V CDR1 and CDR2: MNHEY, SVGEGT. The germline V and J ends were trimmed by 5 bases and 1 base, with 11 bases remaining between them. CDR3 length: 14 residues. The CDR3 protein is CASSTGHPNTEAFF. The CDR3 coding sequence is TGTGCCAGCAGTACAGGACACCCGAACACTGAAGCTTTCTTT.

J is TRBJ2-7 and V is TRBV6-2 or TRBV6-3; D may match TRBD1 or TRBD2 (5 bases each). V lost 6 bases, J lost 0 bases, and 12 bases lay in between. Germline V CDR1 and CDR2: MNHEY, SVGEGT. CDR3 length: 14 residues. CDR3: CASSPLGVSYEQYF. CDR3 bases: TGTGCCAGCAGCCCCTTGGGGGTCTCCTACGAGCAGTACTTC.

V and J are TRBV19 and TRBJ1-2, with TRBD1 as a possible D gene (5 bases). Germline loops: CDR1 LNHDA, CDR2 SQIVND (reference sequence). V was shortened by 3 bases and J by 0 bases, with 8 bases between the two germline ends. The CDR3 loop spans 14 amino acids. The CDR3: CASSMGDSNYGYTF. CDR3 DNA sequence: TGTGCCAGTAGTATGGGGGATTCTAACTATGGCTACACCTTC.

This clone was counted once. The CDR3 nucleotides read TGTGCCGGCTCTTCGGGGCCCAGCTCCTACGAGCAGTACTTC. It codes for CAGSSGPSSYEQYF. The chain carries TRBV9 and TRBJ2-7; D is tentatively TRBD1 or TRBD2 (5 bases each). Trimming took 10 bases from V and 0 from J, leaving 17 bases between them. The CDR3 is 14 amino acids. The germline gives CDR1 SGDLS, CDR2 YYNGEE.